The next 8 T cell receptor beta chains were all read from a single sample in a study of shared clonotypes between healthy human individuals. Cells designated naive CD8 were CD45RO-negative and were positively selected for CCR7, with terminally differentiated effector memory CD45RA+ cells excluded. TCRdb's copy holds only in-frame clones and misses some; the assay was immunoSEQ multiplex PCR. The table includes hundreds of thousands of clones, 96% detected once. Source material: naive CD8+ T cells sorted from blood. Source of these receptors: a woman aged 25 to 39 in good health.

The chain uses TRBV15 and TRBJ2-2; D unclear. Trimming stripped 8 bases from V and 5 bases from J, with 18 bases between. The CDR3 runs to 15 residues. CDR1 is LNHNV and CDR2 is YYDKDF in the germline V gene (reference sequence). The CDR3 DNA is TGTGCCACCTCCACTCCACGGGTCGCTACCGGGGAGCTGTTTTTT. It codes for CATSTPRVATGELFF. Together with reference TRBV15 and TRBJ2-2, the CDR3 gives the full variable domain: DAMVIQNPRYQVTQFGKPVTLSCSQTLNHNVMYWYQQKSSQAPKLLFHYYDKDFNNEADTPDNFQSRRPNTSFCFLDIRSPGLGDTAMYLCATSTPRVATGELFFGEGSRLTVL.

This rearrangement joins TRBV5-4 to TRBJ2-7; 7 nucleotides match TRBD2. Germline V gives CDR1 SGHNT, CDR2 YYREEE (reference sequence). The J segment lost 6 bases and the V segment lost 0 bases, leaving 9 bases of the junction unmatched. This CDR3 is built from 15 residues. CDR3 nucleotides: TGTGCCAGCAGCTTGGGGGGGGAGGGCCTGTTCGAGCAGTACTTC. Its translation is CASSLGGEGLFEQYF. The complete variable domain, with remaining parts taken from reference TRBV5-4 and TRBJ2-7, reads ETGVTQSPTHLIKTRGQQVTLRCSSQSGHNTVSWYQQALGQGPQFIFQYYREEENGRGNFPPRFSGLQFPNYSSELNVNALELDDSALYLCASSLGGEGLFEQYFGPGTRLTVT.

This clone has more than one count but fewer than ten. V usage is TRBV27 and J usage is TRBJ2-3; 7 bases fit TRBD2. Germline V gene lookup returns CDR1 MNHEY and CDR2 SMNVEV (reference sequence). The trim removed 9 bases at V and 9 bases at J, leaving 12 bases unmatched. The CDR3 is 13 residues long. The CDR3 loop is CASREGTGWTQYF. For the CDR3, the DNA is TGTGCCAGTAGGGAGGGAACGGGGTGGACGCAGTATTTT.

The J gene is TRBJ1-5, the V gene TRBV28; D remains ambiguous. The CDR3 sequence is 14 residues long. V lost 3 bases and J 1 base, leaving 7 bases between the germline ends. Germline V CDR1 and CDR2: MDHEN, SYDVKM. The CDR3 nucleotides are TGTGCCAGCAGTTTTGCGTTGAGCAATCAGCCCCAGCATTTT. Its protein product is CASSFALSNQPQHF.

V gene TRBV5-4 combines with J gene TRBJ1-2, with TRBD1 matching over 8 bases. The length of the CDR3 is 18 residues. The V and J ends lost 0 bases and 3 bases, in that order; junction bases with no gene match: 13. Per the germline V gene, CDR1 is SGHNT and CDR2 is YYREEE (reference sequence). CDR3 loop: CASSLDRQGADYDYGYTF. The CDR3 nucleotides are TGTGCCAGCAGCTTGGATCGGCAGGGGGCGGACTATGACTATGGCTACACCTTC. The full variable domain, rest sourced from reference TRBV5-4 and TRBJ1-2, is ETGVTQSPTHLIKTRGQQVTLRCSSQSGHNTVSWYQQALGQGPQFIFQYYREEENGRGNFPPRFSGLQFPNYSSELNVNALELDDSALYLCASSLDRQGADYDYGYTFGSGTRLTVV.

As to this clone: The same CDR3 can be traced to other DNA sequences in this sample. The gene calls are TRBV5-4 and TRBJ1-1; D unclear. The CDR3 runs to 13 residues. CDR1 and CDR2 (germline): SGHNT, YYREEE (reference sequence). Trimming took off 2 bases at V and 1 base at J, with 6 bases between the two ends. The CDR3 loop is CASSLGENTEAFF. The DNA of the CDR3 is TGTGCCAGCAGCTTAGGCGAGAACACTGAAGCTTTCTTT. Complete variable domain (other parts from reference TRBV5-4 and TRBJ1-1): ETGVTQSPTHLIKTRGQQVTLRCSSQSGHNTVSWYQQALGQGPQFIFQYYREEENGRGNFPPRFSGLQFPNYSSELNVNALELDDSALYLCASSLGENTEAFFGQGTRLTVV.

The rearrangement links TRBV14 to TRBJ1-1, with D possibly matching TRBD1 (5 bases). Deletions cut 3 bases from V and 7 bases from J, with 18 bases between. The germline CDR1 and CDR2 sequences are SGHDN and FVKESK. The CDR3 consists of 15 residues. The CDR3 DNA sequence: TGTGCCAGCAGCCAGGCGACAGACAGCCACCTTGAAGCTTTCTTT. Translating gives CASSQATDSHLEAFF.

Points on this clone: Other DNA sequences in the sample encode the same CDR3. CDR3 sequence (DNA): TGTGCCAGCAGCTCCGGACAGGGGGCCTACGAGCAGTACTTC. This sequence encodes CASSSGQGAYEQYF. The rearrangement uses TRBV27 and TRBJ2-7; 10 positions match TRBD1. The germline gives CDR1 MNHEY, CDR2 SMNVEV (reference sequence). The CDR3 consists of 14 residues. J was trimmed by 2 bases and V by 6 bases; bases with no gene match: 4.